This TCR beta chain comes out of a study of blood T cell repertoires in COVID-19. On the study more broadly: The United States, Italy and Spain provided the acute and convalescent COVID-19 samples.

Original methodology: Using reference gene primer amplification, nucleated cell counts were estimated. Profiled with immunoSEQ multiplex PCR; TCRdb holds only in-frame clones, not every one. Clonal size and the V and J genes are those of that table, whereas D and trimming came from the DNA. The sample has 260,000 or so clones, 83% seen once. Each exposed participant met a COVID-19 case in the 2 weeks preceding study entry. This clonotype was obtained from a woman aged 40 to 55 who had been exposed to COVID-19. The sequenced material came from PBMCs or T cells enriched from blood (not recorded which).

The chain's CDR3 is CATRISGGRQETQYF. The CDR3 DNA sequence: TGTGCCACACGGATTAGCGGGGGGCGTCAAGAGACCCAGTACTTC. The rearrangement uses TRBV6-5 and TRBJ2-5, with TRBD2 matching over 10 bases. CDR1 and CDR2 from the germline V gene are MNHEY and SVGAGI. Germline trimming cut 10 bases from V and 2 bases from J; bases unmatched to any gene: 10. The CDR3 is 15 amino acids.